This TCR beta chain was observed in a study of blood T cell repertoires in COVID-19. Overall study context: The origin of the acute and convalescent COVID-19 samples was the United States, Italy and Spain.

Authors' analysis steps: For nucleated cells, counts were estimated from reference gene primer amplification. Using immunoSEQ multiplex PCR, the repertoire was profiled, and TCRdb retains in-frame clones only, with some absent. D and trimming were read from the DNA, whereas the V and J calls and clone size are those reported in that table. The repertoire holds about 120,000 clones, with 78% as singletons. V lost 1 base and J lost 0, with 12 bases in between. This CDR3 has 16 amino acids. Germline-derived CDR1 and CDR2 are LNHDA and SQIVND (reference sequence). The chain recombines TRBV19 with TRBJ1-1; perhaps TRBD1 as D (5 bases). This receptor was identified in a man in his sixties or seventies with acute or convalescent COVID-19. The sample comprised peripheral blood. For the CDR3, the DNA is TGTGCCAGTAGTATAGGAAACAGGAAATTGAACACTGAAGCTTTCTTT. Amino acids: CASSIGNRKLNTEAFF.